This is a list of T cell receptor beta chains from one sample in a study of early T cells in non-severe SARS-CoV-2 infection. TCRdb reprocessed the 5' RACE reads via MiXCR and lists one record per CDR3 protein. Of roughly 17,000 distinct CDR3 sequences in the sample, more than 5.5% are singletons; the top ten hold 6.5% to 7.5%. The sample here was whole blood, taken at baseline. Receptors were obtained from an adult who was a healthcare worker with PCR-confirmed SARS-CoV-2 infection or an uninfected control (not recorded which). Each CDR3 is given with its conserved first and last residue. A D gene is named only where the DNA matches it firmly. Only part of the rows carry a size: once, few, many, or a class if the clone is expanded.

d_gene: -
j_gene: TRBJ1-2
v_gene: TRBV20-1
abundance: -
CDR3nt: TGCAGTGCTAGTACAGGGCCATATGGCTACACCTTC
CDR3aa: CSASTGPYGYTF

d_gene: -
j_gene: TRBJ1-1
v_gene: TRBV4-2
abundance: medium-sized
CDR3nt: TGTGCCAGCAGCCAAGATTTTGCCAACACTGAAGCTTTCTTT
CDR3aa: CASSQDFANTEAFF

d_gene: -
j_gene: TRBJ2-3
v_gene: TRBV20-1
abundance: medium-sized
CDR3nt: TGCAGTGCTAGAGATATGACAGCAAGCACAGATACGCAGTATTTT
CDR3aa: CSARDMTASTDTQYF

d_gene: TRBD1
j_gene: TRBJ1-2
v_gene: TRBV12-3/TRBV12-4
abundance: -
CDR3nt: TGTGCCAGCAGTTTATGGTCAGGGGGGCACTATGGCTACACCTTC
CDR3aa: CASSLWSGGHYGYTF

d_gene: -
j_gene: TRBJ1-2
v_gene: TRBV10-1
abundance: -
CDR3nt: TGCGCCAGCAGTGAGAACAGAGGTTCCGGCTACACCTTC
CDR3aa: CASSENRGSGYTF

d_gene: -
j_gene: TRBJ1-1
v_gene: TRBV9
abundance: many
CDR3nt: TGTGCCAGCAGCGTAGGGGGGGATAACACTGAAGCTTTCTTT
CDR3aa: CASSVGGDNTEAFF

d_gene: TRBD2
j_gene: TRBJ2-3
v_gene: TRBV20-1
abundance: few
CDR3nt: TGCAGTATTAGCCGGACTAGCGGGGGAGATACGCAGTATTTT
CDR3aa: CSISRTSGGDTQYF

d_gene: -
j_gene: TRBJ2-7
v_gene: TRBV20-1
abundance: many
CDR3nt: TGCAGTGTAGCGGCCTCCTACGAGCAGTACTTC
CDR3aa: CSVAASYEQYF

d_gene: -
j_gene: TRBJ2-7
v_gene: TRBV12-3/TRBV12-4
abundance: many
CDR3nt: TGTGCCAGCACTAAAGACTTACCCGTGGGCGAGCAGTACTTC
CDR3aa: CASTKDLPVGEQYF

d_gene: TRBD2
j_gene: TRBJ2-7
v_gene: TRBV29-1
abundance: many
CDR3nt: TGCAGCGTTGGGTTAGCGGGACGGGGCGAGCAGTACTTC
CDR3aa: CSVGLAGRGEQYF

d_gene: -
j_gene: TRBJ1-2
v_gene: TRBV5-1
abundance: many
CDR3nt: TGCGCCAGCAGCTCGGATCTTACCCAGGGCTACACCTTC
CDR3aa: CASSSDLTQGYTF

d_gene: -
j_gene: TRBJ2-5
v_gene: TRBV29-1
abundance: few
CDR3nt: TGCAGCGTTGGACAGCTCCTTTACTTC
CDR3aa: CSVGQLLYF

d_gene: -
j_gene: TRBJ1-2
v_gene: TRBV7-9
abundance: -
CDR3nt: TGTGCCAGCAGCATAGCCAGGGGTGGCTATGGCTACACCTTC
CDR3aa: CASSIARGGYGYTF

d_gene: -
j_gene: TRBJ1-2
v_gene: TRBV4-2
abundance: many
CDR3nt: TGTGCCAGCAGCCAAGTTCCCGGACAGAACTATGGCTACACCTTC
CDR3aa: CASSQVPGQNYGYTF

d_gene: TRBD2
j_gene: TRBJ2-3
v_gene: TRBV6-1
abundance: many
CDR3nt: TGTGCCAGCAGTGGAACTAGCGATGCTACGCAGTATTTT
CDR3aa: CASSGTSDATQYF

d_gene: -
j_gene: TRBJ1-5
v_gene: TRBV7-9
abundance: few
CDR3nt: TGTGCCAGCAGCTTAGCGTCACAGTCCGTGAAGCATTTT
CDR3aa: CASSLASQSVKHF

d_gene: TRBD1
j_gene: TRBJ1-1
v_gene: TRBV29-1
abundance: many
CDR3nt: TGCAGCGTTCGACAGGGCGCATGGACTGAAGCTTTCTTT
CDR3aa: CSVRQGAWTEAFF

d_gene: -
j_gene: TRBJ2-5
v_gene: TRBV20-1
abundance: many
CDR3nt: TGCAGTGCTAGAGGTCCATCGGCAGGGGCTGGCGACCAGTACTTC
CDR3aa: CSARGPSAGAGDQYF

d_gene: TRBD2
j_gene: TRBJ2-7
v_gene: TRBV19
abundance: many
CDR3nt: TGTGCCAGTAGTATGACGGGGGGAAAAGAGCAGTACTTC
CDR3aa: CASSMTGGKEQYF

d_gene: TRBD2
j_gene: TRBJ2-2
v_gene: TRBV5-1
abundance: many
CDR3nt: TGCGCCAGCAGCTTTAACCCCGGGGGGAAAACCGGGGAGCTGTTTTTT
CDR3aa: CASSFNPGGKTGELFF

d_gene: TRBD2
j_gene: TRBJ2-5
v_gene: TRBV11-2
abundance: -
CDR3nt: TGTGCCAGCTCCCGGGGTCTAGCGGGGTCAACTAAAGAGACCCAGTACTTC
CDR3aa: CASSRGLAGSTKETQYF

d_gene: -
j_gene: TRBJ2-7
v_gene: TRBV29-1
abundance: many
CDR3nt: TGCAGCGTTGTTCGACAAGGACCCTACGAGCAGTACTTC
CDR3aa: CSVVRQGPYEQYF

d_gene: -
j_gene: TRBJ1-2
v_gene: TRBV7-9
abundance: medium-sized
CDR3nt: TGTGCCAGCAGCTTAGCGGCGAGGGACTACACCTTC
CDR3aa: CASSLAARDYTF

d_gene: -
j_gene: TRBJ1-1
v_gene: TRBV29-1
abundance: few
CDR3nt: TGCAGCGTGGAGACAGCCCTGAACACTGAAGCTTTCTTT
CDR3aa: CSVETALNTEAFF

d_gene: TRBD1
j_gene: TRBJ1-6
v_gene: TRBV7-2
abundance: many
CDR3nt: TGTGCCAGCAGCCCGCGGACAGGGTCGGGATCACCCCTCCACTTT
CDR3aa: CASSPRTGSGSPLHF

d_gene: -
j_gene: TRBJ1-1
v_gene: TRBV20-1
abundance: few
CDR3nt: TGCAGTGCTAGAGATTGGGTTGAAGTTTTCTTT
CDR3aa: CSARDWVEVFF

d_gene: TRBD2
j_gene: TRBJ2-2
v_gene: TRBV14
abundance: many
CDR3nt: TGTGCCAGCAGCCAAGAGTTCCGACTAGCGGGGAGATACACCGGGGAGCTGTTTTTT
CDR3aa: CASSQEFRLAGRYTGELFF

d_gene: -
j_gene: TRBJ2-1
v_gene: TRBV29-1
abundance: many
CDR3nt: TGCAGCGCCCAAAGAGCGTTTATGATAAATGAGCAGTTCTTC
CDR3aa: CSAQRAFMINEQFF

d_gene: -
j_gene: TRBJ1-1
v_gene: TRBV7-9
abundance: -
CDR3nt: TGTGCCAGCAGCCCCAGACCGGGGCTCCGAGGGAGAACTGAAGCTTTCTTT
CDR3aa: CASSPRPGLRGRTEAFF

d_gene: -
j_gene: TRBJ2-5
v_gene: TRBV7-2
abundance: medium-sized
CDR3nt: TGTGCCAGCAGCTTTAGCGCCCTCAATCTAGAGACCCAGTACTTC
CDR3aa: CASSFSALNLETQYF

d_gene: -
j_gene: TRBJ2-1
v_gene: TRBV5-4
abundance: medium-sized
CDR3nt: TGTGCCAGCAGCTCCAGAGTCGGTAGTCCTTACAATGAGCAGTTCTTC
CDR3aa: CASSSRVGSPYNEQFF

d_gene: TRBD1
j_gene: TRBJ2-5
v_gene: TRBV12-5
abundance: many
CDR3nt: TGTGCTAGTGGCCCGGGACAGGGAAGAGAGACCCAGTACTTC
CDR3aa: CASGPGQGRETQYF

d_gene: -
j_gene: TRBJ2-7
v_gene: TRBV30
abundance: many
CDR3nt: TGTGCCTGGAGGTCCGTCTACGAGCAGTACTTC
CDR3aa: CAWRSVYEQYF

d_gene: -
j_gene: TRBJ2-2
v_gene: TRBV7-9
abundance: many
CDR3nt: TGTGCCAGCAGCTTCTCCACCGGGGAGCTGTTTTTT
CDR3aa: CASSFSTGELFF

d_gene: TRBD1
j_gene: TRBJ2-1
v_gene: TRBV14
abundance: many
CDR3nt: TGTGCCAGCAGCCTAGGGACAGGTACCCACAATGAGCAGTTCTTC
CDR3aa: CASSLGTGTHNEQFF

d_gene: -
j_gene: TRBJ2-5
v_gene: TRBV7-6
abundance: many
CDR3nt: TGTGCCAGCAGCTTAGTTCGTCAGCTACAAGAGACCCAGTACTTC
CDR3aa: CASSLVRQLQETQYF

d_gene: -
j_gene: TRBJ2-3
v_gene: TRBV3-1
abundance: many
CDR3nt: TGTGCCAGCAGCCAAGGGTTGGCGCAGTATACAGATACGCAGTATTTT
CDR3aa: CASSQGLAQYTDTQYF

d_gene: -
j_gene: TRBJ2-5
v_gene: TRBV12-3/TRBV12-4
abundance: medium-sized
CDR3nt: TGTGCCAGCTCTCCAAGGGGGGAGACCCAGTACTTC
CDR3aa: CASSPRGETQYF

d_gene: TRBD1
j_gene: TRBJ2-2
v_gene: TRBV10-1
abundance: medium-sized
CDR3nt: TGCGCCAGCAGTTCCGGGACAGGGACGAACACCGGGGAGCTGTTTTTT
CDR3aa: CASSSGTGTNTGELFF

d_gene: -
j_gene: TRBJ1-4
v_gene: TRBV12-3/TRBV12-4
abundance: many
CDR3nt: TGTGCCAGCAGTTTTAGGGACGGGAATGAAAAACTGTTTTTT
CDR3aa: CASSFRDGNEKLFF

d_gene: -
j_gene: TRBJ2-7
v_gene: TRBV6-1
abundance: medium-sized
CDR3nt: TGTGCCAGCAGACGACCTAGCTCGGGTGAGCAGTACTTC
CDR3aa: CASRRPSSGEQYF

d_gene: -
j_gene: TRBJ1-2
v_gene: TRBV19
abundance: many
CDR3nt: TGTGCCAGTAGTATAGAAGCCAGAATCGGCGGCTACACCTTC
CDR3aa: CASSIEARIGGYTF

d_gene: -
j_gene: TRBJ2-2
v_gene: TRBV5-1
abundance: medium-sized
CDR3nt: TGCGCCAGCATCGTTGCGGCAGGCGACACCGGGGAGCTGTTTTTT
CDR3aa: CASIVAAGDTGELFF

d_gene: TRBD1
j_gene: TRBJ2-1
v_gene: TRBV19
abundance: many
CDR3nt: TGTGCCAGTAGGTCAGGGGGTCCCCCCAACAATGAGCAGTTCTTC
CDR3aa: CASRSGGPPNNEQFF

d_gene: TRBD2
j_gene: TRBJ2-3
v_gene: TRBV6-5
abundance: many
CDR3nt: TGTGCCAGCAGTTACTCGGGACTAAGCACAGATACGCAGTATTTT
CDR3aa: CASSYSGLSTDTQYF

d_gene: -
j_gene: TRBJ2-5
v_gene: TRBV29-1
abundance: many
CDR3nt: TGCAGCGGGAGTGAGGAGACCCAGTACTTC
CDR3aa: CSGSEETQYF

d_gene: -
j_gene: TRBJ2-1
v_gene: TRBV11-2
abundance: -
CDR3nt: TGTGCCAGCAGCCCACTAAGGAGAATCGAGACTTATGAGCAGTTCTTC
CDR3aa: CASSPLRRIETYEQFF

d_gene: -
j_gene: TRBJ2-2
v_gene: TRBV19
abundance: many
CDR3nt: TGTGCCAGTAGTAAAGGTGGTTCCGGGGAGCTGTTTTTT
CDR3aa: CASSKGGSGELFF

d_gene: TRBD2
j_gene: TRBJ2-1
v_gene: TRBV20-1
abundance: -
CDR3nt: TGCAGTGCTGGGAGGGACCCATACAATGAGCAGTTCTTC
CDR3aa: CSAGRDPYNEQFF

d_gene: -
j_gene: TRBJ2-7
v_gene: TRBV6-1
abundance: many
CDR3nt: TGTGCCAGCAGTGTTTCTGGCGAACCTTTACTCTGGGGGCAGTACTTC
CDR3aa: CASSVSGEPLLWGQYF